Each of the 3 T cell receptor beta chains below was sequenced from the same sample in a study of blood T cell repertoires in COVID-19. The protocol was immunoSEQ multiplex PCR, while the TCRdb copy is restricted to in-frame clones and leaves out a portion. The repertoire includes more than 30,000 clones, 75% to 85% of them detected once, and 13% to 15% sits in the top ten. The sequencing sample was made of peripheral blood. All receptors derive from a woman aged 65 to 85 with acute or convalescent COVID-19.

The chain links TRBV27 to TRBJ2-5, with 10 bases matching TRBD2. Germline V CDR1 and CDR2: MNHEY, SMNVEV (reference sequence). V gave up 6 bases and J gave up 2 bases; unmatched junction bases: 6. This CDR3 spans 15 amino acids. The CDR3 reads CASREDSGGQETQYF. DNA for the CDR3: TGTGCCAGCAGGGAAGATAGCGGGGGGCAAGAGACCCAGTACTTC.

This chain links TRBV7-2 with TRBJ2-5; D perhaps matches TRBD2 (5 bases). Germline V gene data show CDR1 as SGHTA and CDR2 as FQGNSA. There are 13 residues in the CDR3. V was pared by 2 bases and J by 5 bases, with 9 bases between. The DNA for the CDR3 is TGTGCCAGCAGCTTAATCGGGGTTGAGACCCAGTACTTC. It specifies CASSLIGVETQYF.

This clone was seen a handful of times. The chain is built from TRBV18 and TRBJ2-1; D unresolved. CDR3 length equals 13 residues. Trimming took off 3 bases at V and 1 base at J, with 4 bases between the two ends. Germline CDR1 is KGHSH and CDR2 is LQKENI. CDR3 DNA sequence: TGTGCCAGCTCACCCCCTTCCTACAATGAGCAGTTCTTC. This encodes CASSPPSYNEQFF.